One T cell receptor (beta chain) is described in this entry. The data stem from a study of blood T cell repertoires in COVID-19. Study overall: Italy, Spain and the United States were the sources of the convalescent and acute COVID-19 samples. The cDNA or gDNA used as material had been derived from T cells, B-cell-depleted T cells, or PBMCs.

CDR3 length: 14 amino acids. CDR1 MNHNS and CDR2 SASEGT come from the germline V gene. Losses at the gene ends were 3 bases for V and 3 bases for J; bases not matched to a gene: 3. Using immunoSEQ multiplex PCR, the repertoire was profiled, and TCRdb retains in-frame clones only, with some absent. The sample includes approximately 200,000 clones, about four fifths of them seen just once. The sample taken for sequencing was peripheral blood. This chain uses TRBV6-1 with TRBJ2-3; 7 bases align to TRBD2. This TCR derives from a woman under 40 who had recovered from COVID-19. The CDR3 region is CASSDTGGTDTQYF. Written as DNA, the CDR3 is TGTGCCAGCAGTGACACGGGAGGAACAGATACGCAGTATTTT.